The entry below gives a single TCR beta chain sequence along with its context. The antigen is not known. The record originates from a study of cytomegalovirus exposure and HLA in healthy donors. Study context: Genetic ancestry analysis placed approximately 80% of the 398 donors that were genotyped in the Caucasian-associated cluster.

PCR involved 60 Vbeta and 13 Jbeta primers. Using immunoSEQ multiplex PCR, the repertoire was profiled, and TCRdb retains in-frame clones only, with some absent. The table shows 100,000 to 150,000 clones, with under 85% occurring only once. General study results and limits: Reportedly, cytomegalovirus status was diagnosed with high sensitivity and specificity. An analysis was carried out later, and it reportedly showed fewer N-insertions in an Asian-associated ancestry cluster than the approximately 700-donor mean.

The source of this sequence is a boy aged 5-17 years in good health and CMV-seronegative. The sequencing sample was made of PBMCs.

In DNA form, the CDR3 reads TGTGCCAGCAGTCCTCGACAGGGATCCTCCGCAGATACGCAGTATTTT. It specifies CASSPRQGSSADTQYF. V gene TRBV27 combines with J gene TRBJ2-3; 7 bases are shared with TRBD1. Looked up from germline, CDR1 is MNHEY and CDR2 is SMNVEV (reference sequence). CDR3 length equals 16 residues. V shed 5 bases and J 4 bases; nucleotides not matched to a gene: 12.